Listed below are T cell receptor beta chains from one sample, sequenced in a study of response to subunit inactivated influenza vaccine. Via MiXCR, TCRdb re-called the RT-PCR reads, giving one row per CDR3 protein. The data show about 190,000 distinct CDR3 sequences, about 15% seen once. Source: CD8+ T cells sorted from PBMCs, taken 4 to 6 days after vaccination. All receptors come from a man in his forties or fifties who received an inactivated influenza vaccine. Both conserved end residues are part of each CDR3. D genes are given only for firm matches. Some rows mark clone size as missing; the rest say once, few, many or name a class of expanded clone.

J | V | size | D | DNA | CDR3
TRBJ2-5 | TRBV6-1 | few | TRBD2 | TGTGCCAGCAGCCTACGAGCGGGGGGGGGAGAGACCCAGTACTTC | CASSLRAGGGETQYF
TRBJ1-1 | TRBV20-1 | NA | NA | TGCAGTGCCAAAGACTGGTACACTGAAGCTTTCTTT | CSAKDWYTEAFF
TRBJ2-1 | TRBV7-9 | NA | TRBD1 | TGTGCCAGCAGCAGAGACAGGGCGGGCGCGGACAATGAGCAGTTCTTC | CASSRDRAGADNEQFF
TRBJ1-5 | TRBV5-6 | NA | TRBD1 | TGTGCCAGCAGCTGGGGGACAGGGAACAATCAGCCCCAGCATTTT | CASSWGTGNNQPQHF
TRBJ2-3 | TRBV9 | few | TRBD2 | TGTGCCAGCAGCGACCTAGCGGGAGAATCCCCAGATACGCAGTATTTT | CASSDLAGESPDTQYF
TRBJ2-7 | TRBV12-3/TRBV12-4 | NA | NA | TGTGCCAGCAGTCCGAGCCCCCTCGTCGAGCAGTACTTC | CASSPSPLVEQYF
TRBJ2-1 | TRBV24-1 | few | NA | TGTGCCACCAGTGATTTGATTAGCGACTCCTACAATGAGCAGTTCTTC | CATSDLISDSYNEQFF
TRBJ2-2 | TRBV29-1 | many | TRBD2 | TGCAGCGTAACCGGGACTACTAACACCGGGGAGCTGTTTTTT | CSVTGTTNTGELFF
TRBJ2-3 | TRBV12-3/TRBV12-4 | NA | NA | TGTGCCAGCAGTTTAGAACTAGGGAGCACAGATACGCAGTATTTT | CASSLELGSTDTQYF
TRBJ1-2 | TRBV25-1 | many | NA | TGTGCCAGCACGGACAGCTATGGCTACACCTTC | CASTDSYGYTF
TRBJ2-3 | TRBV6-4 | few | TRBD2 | TGTGCCAGCAGTGACGGGGGGGGCACAGATACGCAGTATTTT | CASSDGGGTDTQYF
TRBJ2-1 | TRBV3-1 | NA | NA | TGTGCCAGCAGCCAACCCCTGGACCCTGCCTACAATGAGCAGTTCTTC | CASSQPLDPAYNEQFF
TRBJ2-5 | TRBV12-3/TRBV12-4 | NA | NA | TGTGCCAGCAGTTTAGGGGAGTGGCCAGAGACCCAGTACTTC | CASSLGEWPETQYF
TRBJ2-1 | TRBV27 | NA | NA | TGTGCCAGCAGCCTCCAGGATGGGACGAGCAATGAGCAGTTCTTC | CASSLQDGTSNEQFF
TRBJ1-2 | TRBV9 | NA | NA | TGTGCCAGCAGCGACAACTATGGCTACACCTTC | CASSDNYGYTF
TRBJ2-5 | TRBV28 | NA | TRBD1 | TGTGCCAGCAGTTTAGCTCCAACAGGGACAGCCGAAGAGACCCAGTACTTC | CASSLAPTGTAEETQYF
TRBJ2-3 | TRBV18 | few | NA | TGTGCCAGCTCACCATGGAGGGGCACAGATACGCAGTATTTT | CASSPWRGTDTQYF
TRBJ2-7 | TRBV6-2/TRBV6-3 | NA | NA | TGTGCCAGCAGTTACCTAGGCGAGCAGTACTTC | CASSYLGEQYF
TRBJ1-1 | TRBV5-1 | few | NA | TGCGCCAGCAGCTTGGCGGCAGGGTCTGAAGCTTTCTTT | CASSLAAGSEAFF
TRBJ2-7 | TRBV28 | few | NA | TGTGCCAGCAGCCCCCTTTTAGGGACTGCCTACGAGCAGTACTTC | CASSPLLGTAYEQYF
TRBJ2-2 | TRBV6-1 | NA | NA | TGTGCCAGCAGCCGGGTGGGGTTGGGAACCGGGGAGCTGTTTTTT | CASSRVGLGTGELFF
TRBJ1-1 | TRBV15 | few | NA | TGTGCCACCAGCAGTTGGGGAAGCACTGAAGCTTTCTTT | CATSSWGSTEAFF
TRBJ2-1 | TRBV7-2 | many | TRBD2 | TGTGCCAGCAGCCCGTGGGGGGGTCACAATGAGCAGTTCTTC | CASSPWGGHNEQFF
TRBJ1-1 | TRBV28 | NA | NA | TGTGCCAGCAGGTTCAGGGAGATGAACACTGAAGCTTTCTTT | CASRFREMNTEAFF
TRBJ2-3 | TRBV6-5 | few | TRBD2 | TGTGCCAGCAGTTACAGCGGGAGGAGAGATACGCAGTATTTT | CASSYSGRRDTQYF
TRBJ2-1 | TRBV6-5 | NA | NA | TGTGCCAGCAGTTACTCTGCGGGCAGTAATGAGCAGTTCTTC | CASSYSAGSNEQFF
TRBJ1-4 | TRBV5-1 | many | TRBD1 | TGCGCCAGCAGCTTGGAAAGACAGGGGGCAGGTGAAAAACTGTTTTTT | CASSLERQGAGEKLFF
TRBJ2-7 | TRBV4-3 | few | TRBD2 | TGCGCCAGCAGCCAAGATTGGACTAGCGGATACGAGCAGTACTTC | CASSQDWTSGYEQYF
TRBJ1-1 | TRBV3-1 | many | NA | TGTGCCAGCAGCCAAGGATCTTTCACTGAAGCTTTCTTT | CASSQGSFTEAFF
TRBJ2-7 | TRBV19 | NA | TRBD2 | TGTGCCAGTAGTATCGTGGGGACTACCCTACGAGAGCAGTACTTC | CASSIVGTTLREQYF
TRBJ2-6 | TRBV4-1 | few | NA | TGCGCCAGCAGCCAAGACAGGGCCGACGTCCTGACTTTC | CASSQDRADVLTF
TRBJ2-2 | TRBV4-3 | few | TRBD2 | TGCGCCAGCAGCCGGCAGACTAGCAGCACCGGGGAGCTGTTTTTT | CASSRQTSSTGELFF
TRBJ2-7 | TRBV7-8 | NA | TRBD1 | TGTGCCAGCAGCCCACGGGCGACAGGGACCTACGAGCAGTACTTC | CASSPRATGTYEQYF
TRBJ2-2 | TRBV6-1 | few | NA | TGTGCCAGCACCCAAATTGCGAACACCGGGGAGCTGTTTTTT | CASTQIANTGELFF
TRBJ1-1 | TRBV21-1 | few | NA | TGTGCCAGCAGCAAGAGGAAATACGTGGACACTGAAGCTTTCTTT | CASSKRKYVDTEAFF
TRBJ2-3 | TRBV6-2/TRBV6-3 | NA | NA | TGTGCCACCCTGTCCGATACGCAGTATTTT | CATLSDTQYF
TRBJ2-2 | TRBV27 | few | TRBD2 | TGTGCCAGCAGTTTACTTACTAGCGGGGGGGCGAACACCGGGGAGCTGTTTTTT | CASSLLTSGGANTGELFF
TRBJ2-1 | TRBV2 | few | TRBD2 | TGTGCCAGCAGTGAAGATCAACTAGCGGGAGGCTACAATGAGCAGTTCTTC | CASSEDQLAGGYNEQFF
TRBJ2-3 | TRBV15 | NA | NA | TGTGCCACCAGCTTTCGGACCGGGGGCACAGATACGCAGTATTTT | CATSFRTGGTDTQYF
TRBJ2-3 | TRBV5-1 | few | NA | TGCGCCAGCAGCTTGGAGGACGGTCTTAGCACAGATACGCAGTATTTT | CASSLEDGLSTDTQYF
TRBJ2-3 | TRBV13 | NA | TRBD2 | TGTGCCAGCAGCTCGACTAGCGGATACGCTAGCACAGATACGCAGTATTTT | CASSSTSGYASTDTQYF
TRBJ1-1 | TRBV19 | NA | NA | TGTGCCAGTAGTCCAGGACCGGGAGGCACTGAAGCTTTCTTT | CASSPGPGGTEAFF
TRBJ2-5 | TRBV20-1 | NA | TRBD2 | TGCAGTGCTAGAGATCCGTTAGCGGGAGTCCCAGAGACCCAGTACTTC | CSARDPLAGVPETQYF
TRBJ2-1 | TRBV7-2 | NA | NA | TGTGCCAGCAGCCAGGGCCTCGGGGTAGGCTACAATGAGCAGTTCTTC | CASSQGLGVGYNEQFF
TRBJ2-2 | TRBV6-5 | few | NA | TGTGCCAGCAGTTACTCAGCATCGGGGGCCGGGGAGCTGTTTTTT | CASSYSASGAGELFF
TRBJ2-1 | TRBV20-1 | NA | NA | TGCAGTGCTGGCGCTTTAGGGGACTCCTACAATGAGCAGTTCTTC | CSAGALGDSYNEQFF
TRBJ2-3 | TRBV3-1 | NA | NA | TGTGCCAGCAGCCAAGACCGGCTAACCCCAGATACGCAGTATTTT | CASSQDRLTPDTQYF
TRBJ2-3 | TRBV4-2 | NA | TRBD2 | TGTGCCAGCAGCCAAGGGACTAGGGGCACAGATACGCAGTATTTT | CASSQGTRGTDTQYF
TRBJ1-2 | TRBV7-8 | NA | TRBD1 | TGTGCCAGCAGCACTCAGGGGGCGTATGGCTACACCTTC | CASSTQGAYGYTF